The present entry profiles one TCR beta chain with its context. The PCR was carried out with 60 Vbeta primers and 13 Jbeta primers. Sequencing used immunoSEQ multiplex PCR; TCRdb keeps in-frame clones, though not all of them. Of some 180,000 clones in the sample, about 80% were seen once. This entry belongs to a study of cytomegalovirus exposure and HLA in healthy donors. Trimming stripped 4 bases from V and 2 bases from J, with 11 bases between. Germline CDR1 and CDR2: MNHEY and SMNVEV (reference sequence). This CDR3 comprises 14 residues. This chain links TRBV27 with TRBJ1-1; D not certain. Sequenced material: PBMCs. The receptor comes from a woman aged 55-69 years in good health and CMV-seropositive. The CDR3 nucleotides are TGTGCCAGCAGTTACACACACCTTAACACTGAAGCTTTCTTT. Its protein is CASSYTHLNTEAFF.